This note documents a single T cell receptor beta chain sequence. Its antigen is currently unknown. Germline values: CDR1 SGHRS, CDR2 YFSETQ. This CDR3 region has 15 residues. The trim removed 1 base at V and 8 bases at J, leaving 6 bases unmatched. These data come from a study of memory CD4+ T cells and cytomegalovirus serostatus. Single viable CD3+CD4+CD8-CD45RO+ cells were sorted as the memory CD4+ T cells. Serostatus was set by detecting CMV pp150, pp28, p38, p52 IgG. Data came from immunoSEQ multiplex PCR; TCRdb stores just in-frame clones and leaves some out. This table holds some 47,000 clones, around 78% found once. Study-level findings and limits: Median bootstrapped AUC for CMV status was approximately 0.94 originally, less than 0.93 US-trained.

The specimen sequenced was memory CD4+ T cells from blood. The TCR was taken from an adult in good health and CMV-seronegative. V gene TRBV5-1 combines with J gene TRBJ2-4, with 10 bases aligning to TRBD2. CDR3 DNA: TGCGCCAGCAGCTTGCGCGGGCTAGCGGGGGACATTCAGTACTTC. Amino acids: CASSLRGLAGDIQYF.